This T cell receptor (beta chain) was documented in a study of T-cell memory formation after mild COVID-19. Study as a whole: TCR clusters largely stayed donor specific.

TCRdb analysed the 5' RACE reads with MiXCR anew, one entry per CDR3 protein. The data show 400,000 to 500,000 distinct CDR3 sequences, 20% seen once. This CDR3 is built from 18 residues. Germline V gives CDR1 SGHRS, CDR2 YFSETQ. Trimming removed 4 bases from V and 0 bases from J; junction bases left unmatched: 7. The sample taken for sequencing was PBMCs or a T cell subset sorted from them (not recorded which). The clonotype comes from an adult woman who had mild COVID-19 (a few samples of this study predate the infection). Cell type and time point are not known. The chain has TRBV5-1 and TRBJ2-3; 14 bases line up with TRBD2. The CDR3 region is CASSPGTSGRWSTDTQYF. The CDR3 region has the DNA TGCGCCAGCAGCCCCGGGACTAGCGGGAGATGGAGCACAGATACGCAGTATTTT. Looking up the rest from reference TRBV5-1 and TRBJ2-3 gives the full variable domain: KAGVTQTPRYLIKTRGQQVTLSCSPISGHRSVSWYQQTPGQGLQFLFEYFSETQRNKGNFPGRFSGRQFSNSRSEMNVSTLELGDSALYLCASSPGTSGRWSTDTQYFGPGTRLTVL.